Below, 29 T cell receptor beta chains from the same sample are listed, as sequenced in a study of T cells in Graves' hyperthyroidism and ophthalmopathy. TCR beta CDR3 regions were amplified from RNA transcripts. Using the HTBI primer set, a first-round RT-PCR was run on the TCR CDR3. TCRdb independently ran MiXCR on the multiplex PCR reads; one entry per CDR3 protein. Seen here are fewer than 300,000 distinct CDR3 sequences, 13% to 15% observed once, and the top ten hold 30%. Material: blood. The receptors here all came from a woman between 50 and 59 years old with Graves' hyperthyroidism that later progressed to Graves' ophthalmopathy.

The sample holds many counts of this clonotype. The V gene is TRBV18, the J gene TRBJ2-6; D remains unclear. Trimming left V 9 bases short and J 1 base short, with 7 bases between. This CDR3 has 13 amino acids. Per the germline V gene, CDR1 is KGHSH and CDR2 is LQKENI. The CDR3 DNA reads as TGTGCCAGTGAGGAATCTGGGGCCAACGTCCTGACTTTC. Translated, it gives CASEESGANVLTF.

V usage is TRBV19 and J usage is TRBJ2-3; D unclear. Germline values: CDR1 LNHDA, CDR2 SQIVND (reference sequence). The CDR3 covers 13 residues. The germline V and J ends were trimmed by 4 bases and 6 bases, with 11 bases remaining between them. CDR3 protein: CASSTTRRDTQYF. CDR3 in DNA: TGTGCCAGTAGTACCACACGACGCGATACGCAGTATTTT.

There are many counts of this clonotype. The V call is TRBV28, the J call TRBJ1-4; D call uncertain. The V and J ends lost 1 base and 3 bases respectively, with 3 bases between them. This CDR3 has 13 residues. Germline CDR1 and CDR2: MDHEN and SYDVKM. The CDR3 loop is CASSLSPNEKLFF. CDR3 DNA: TGTGCCAGCAGTTTATCCCCTAATGAAAAACTGTTTTTT.

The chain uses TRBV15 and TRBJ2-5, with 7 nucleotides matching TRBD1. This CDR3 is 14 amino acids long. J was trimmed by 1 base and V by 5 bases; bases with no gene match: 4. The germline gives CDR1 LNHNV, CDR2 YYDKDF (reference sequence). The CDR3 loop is CATSPGTAQETQYF. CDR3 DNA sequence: TGTGCCACCAGCCCTGGGACAGCCCAAGAGACCCAGTACTTC.

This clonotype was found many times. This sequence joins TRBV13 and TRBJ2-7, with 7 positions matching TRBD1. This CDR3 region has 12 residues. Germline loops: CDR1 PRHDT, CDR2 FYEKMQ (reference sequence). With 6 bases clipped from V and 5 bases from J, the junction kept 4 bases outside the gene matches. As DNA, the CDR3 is TGTGCCAGCAGATTACAGGGGAACGAGCAGTACTTC. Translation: CASRLQGNEQYF.

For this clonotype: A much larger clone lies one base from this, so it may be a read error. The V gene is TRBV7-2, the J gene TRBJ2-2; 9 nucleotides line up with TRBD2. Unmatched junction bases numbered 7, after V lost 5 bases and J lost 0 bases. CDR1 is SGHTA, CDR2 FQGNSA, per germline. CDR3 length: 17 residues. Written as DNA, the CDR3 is TGTGCCAGCAGCCCAACTCGGACTAGCGCGAACACCGGGGAGCTGTTTTTT. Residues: CASSPTRTSANTGELFF.

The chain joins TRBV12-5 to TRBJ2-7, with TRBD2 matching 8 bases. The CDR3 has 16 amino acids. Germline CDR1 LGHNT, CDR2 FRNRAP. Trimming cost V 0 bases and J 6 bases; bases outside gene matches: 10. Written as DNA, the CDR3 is TGTGCTAGTGGTTTGGTACTCACGGGAGGGCCATTCGAGCAGTACTTC. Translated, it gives CASGLVLTGGPFEQYF.

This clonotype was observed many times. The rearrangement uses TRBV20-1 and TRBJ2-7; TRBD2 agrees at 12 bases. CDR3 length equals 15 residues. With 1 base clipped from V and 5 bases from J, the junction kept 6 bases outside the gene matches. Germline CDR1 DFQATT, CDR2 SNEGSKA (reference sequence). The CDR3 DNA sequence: TGCAGTGCTAGAGCCCTACTAGCGGGAGGACACGAGCAGTACTTC. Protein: CSARALLAGGHEQYF.

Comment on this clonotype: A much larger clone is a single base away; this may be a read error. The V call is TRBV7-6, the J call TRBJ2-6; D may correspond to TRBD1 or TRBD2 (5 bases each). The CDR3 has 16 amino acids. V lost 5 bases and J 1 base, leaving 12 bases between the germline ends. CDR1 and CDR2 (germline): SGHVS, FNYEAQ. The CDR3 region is CASSRDGNSGANVLTF. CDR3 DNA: TGTGCCAGCAGCCGGGACGGTAATTCTGGGGCCAACGTCCTGACTTTC.

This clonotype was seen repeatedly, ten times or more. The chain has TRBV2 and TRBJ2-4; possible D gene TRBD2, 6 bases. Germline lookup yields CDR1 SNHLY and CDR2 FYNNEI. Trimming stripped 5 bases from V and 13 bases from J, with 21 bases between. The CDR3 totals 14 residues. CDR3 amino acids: CASSPRVAEPLQYF. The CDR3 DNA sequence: TGTGCCAGCAGTCCTCGGGTAGCGGAGCCTTTACAGTACTTC.

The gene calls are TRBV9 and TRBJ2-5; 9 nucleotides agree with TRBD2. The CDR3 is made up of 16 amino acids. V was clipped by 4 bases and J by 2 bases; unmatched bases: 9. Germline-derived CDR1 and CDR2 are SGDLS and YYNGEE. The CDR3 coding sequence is TGTGCCAGCAGCTCGTCGACTAGCGGTCGGCAAGAGACCCAGTACTTC. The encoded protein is CASSSSTSGRQETQYF.

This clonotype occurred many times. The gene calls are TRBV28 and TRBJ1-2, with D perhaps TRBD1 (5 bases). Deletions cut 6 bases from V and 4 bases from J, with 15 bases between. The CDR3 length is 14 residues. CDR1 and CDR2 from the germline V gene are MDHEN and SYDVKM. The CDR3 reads CASSFTGTVYGYTF. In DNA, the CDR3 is TGTGCCAGCAGCTTTACCGGGACGGTCTATGGCTACACCTTC.

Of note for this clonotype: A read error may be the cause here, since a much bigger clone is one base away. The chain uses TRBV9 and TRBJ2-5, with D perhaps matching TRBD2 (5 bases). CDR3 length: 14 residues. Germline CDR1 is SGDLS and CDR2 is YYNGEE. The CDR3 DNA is TGTCCCAGCAGCGCGCCGACCCCGGGGGAGACCCAGTACTTC. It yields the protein CPSSAPTPGETQYF.

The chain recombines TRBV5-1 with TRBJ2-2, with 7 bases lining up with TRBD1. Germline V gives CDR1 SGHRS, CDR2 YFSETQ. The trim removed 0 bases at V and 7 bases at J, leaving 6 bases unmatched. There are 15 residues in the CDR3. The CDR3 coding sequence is TGCGCCAGCAGCTTGGGACAGGGCATGGGCGGGGAGCTGTTTTTT. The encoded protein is CASSLGQGMGGELFF.

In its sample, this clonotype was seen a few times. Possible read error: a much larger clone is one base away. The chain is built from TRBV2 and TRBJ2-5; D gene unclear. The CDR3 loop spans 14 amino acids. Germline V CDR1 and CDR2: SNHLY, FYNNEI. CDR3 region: CAGSETLRAETQYF. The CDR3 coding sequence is TGTGCCGGCAGTGAAACCCTAAGGGCCGAGACCCAGTACTTC.

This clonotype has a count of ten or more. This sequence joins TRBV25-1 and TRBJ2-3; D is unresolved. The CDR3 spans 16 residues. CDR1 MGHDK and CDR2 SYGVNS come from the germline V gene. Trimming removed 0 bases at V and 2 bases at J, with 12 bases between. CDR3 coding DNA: TGTGCCAGCAGTGAATATTCTTGGCTCCACACAGATACGCAGTATTTT. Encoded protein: CASSEYSWLHTDTQYF.

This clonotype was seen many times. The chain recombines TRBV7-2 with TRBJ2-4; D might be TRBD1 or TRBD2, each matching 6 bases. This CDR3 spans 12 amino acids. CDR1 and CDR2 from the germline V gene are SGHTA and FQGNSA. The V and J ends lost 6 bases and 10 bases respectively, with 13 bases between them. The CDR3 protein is CASSKGGTIQYF. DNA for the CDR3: TGTGCCAGCAGTAAGGGGGGCACAATTCAGTACTTC.

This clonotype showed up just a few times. The CDR3 DNA reads TGTGCCAGCAGTGAACATACGGAGACTGGAAACACCATATATTTT. Protein sequence: CASSEHTETGNTIYF. This chain links TRBV6-1 with TRBJ1-3; D is unclear. Trimming left V 2 bases short and J 2 bases short, with 10 bases between. This CDR3 spans 15 amino acids. Germline assignment: CDR1 MNHNS and CDR2 SASEGT.

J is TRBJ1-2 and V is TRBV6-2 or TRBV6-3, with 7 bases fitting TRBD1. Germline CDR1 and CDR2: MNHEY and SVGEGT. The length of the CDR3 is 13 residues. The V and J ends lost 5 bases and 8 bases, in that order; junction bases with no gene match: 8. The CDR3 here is CASSRRGLEGYTF. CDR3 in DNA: TGTGCCAGCAGTCGGAGGGGGCTTGAGGGCTACACCTTC.

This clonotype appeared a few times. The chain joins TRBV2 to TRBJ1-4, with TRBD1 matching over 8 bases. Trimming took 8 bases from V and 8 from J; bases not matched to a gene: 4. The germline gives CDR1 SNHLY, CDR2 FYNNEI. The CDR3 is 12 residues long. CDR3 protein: CASQRQGEKLFF. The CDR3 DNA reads TGTGCCAGCCAGAGACAGGGGGAAAAACTGTTTTTT. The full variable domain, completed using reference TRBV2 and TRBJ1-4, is EPEVTQTPSHQVTQMGQEVILRCVPISNHLYFYWYRQILGQKVEFLVSFYNNEISEKSEIFDDQFSVERPDGSNFTLKIRSTKLEDSAMYFCASQRQGEKLFFGSGTQLSVL.

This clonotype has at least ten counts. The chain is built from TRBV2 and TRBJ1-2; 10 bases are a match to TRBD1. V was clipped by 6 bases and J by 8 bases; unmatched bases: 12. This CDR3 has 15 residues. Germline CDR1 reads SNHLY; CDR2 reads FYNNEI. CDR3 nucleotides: TGTGCCAGCAGCCCACTCGGGGGACAGGGGACAGGCTACACCTTC. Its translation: CASSPLGGQGTGYTF.

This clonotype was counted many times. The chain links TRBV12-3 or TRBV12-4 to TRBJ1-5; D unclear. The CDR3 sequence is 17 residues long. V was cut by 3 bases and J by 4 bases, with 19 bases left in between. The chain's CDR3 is CASSLSLLGESNQPQHF. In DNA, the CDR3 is TGTGCCAGCAGTTTGTCTCTTCTGGGCGAGTCGAATCAGCCCCAGCATTTT.

The CDR3 DNA reads as TGTGCCAGCAGCGCACCGACTAGCCAAGATACGCAGTATTTT. Protein sequence: CASSAPTSQDTQYF. The gene calls are TRBV9 and TRBJ2-3; 7 bases map to TRBD2. The CDR3 sequence is 14 residues long. The V gene's germline CDR1 is SGDLS and CDR2 YYNGEE. J lost 5 bases, V lost 3 bases, and 6 bases had no gene match.

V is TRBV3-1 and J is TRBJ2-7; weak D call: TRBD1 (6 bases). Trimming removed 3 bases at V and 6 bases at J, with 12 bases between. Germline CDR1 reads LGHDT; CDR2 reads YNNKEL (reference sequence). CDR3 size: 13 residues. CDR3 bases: TGTGCCAGCAGCCAGCTGGGGACAAGCGAGCAGTACTTC. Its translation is CASSQLGTSEQYF.

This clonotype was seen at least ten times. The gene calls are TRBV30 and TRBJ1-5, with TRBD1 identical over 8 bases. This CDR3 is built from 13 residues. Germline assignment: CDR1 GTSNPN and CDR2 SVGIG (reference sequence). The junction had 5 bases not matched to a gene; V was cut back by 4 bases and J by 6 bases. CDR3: CAWNQGAGQPQHF. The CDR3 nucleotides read TGTGCCTGGAACCAGGGGGCGGGTCAGCCCCAGCATTTT. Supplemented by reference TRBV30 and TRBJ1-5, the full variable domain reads SQTIHQWPATLVQPVGSPLSLECTVEGTSNPNLYWYRQAAGRGLQLLFYSVGIGQISSEVPQNLSASRPQDRQFILSSKKLLLSDSGFYLCAWNQGAGQPQHFGDGTRLSIL.

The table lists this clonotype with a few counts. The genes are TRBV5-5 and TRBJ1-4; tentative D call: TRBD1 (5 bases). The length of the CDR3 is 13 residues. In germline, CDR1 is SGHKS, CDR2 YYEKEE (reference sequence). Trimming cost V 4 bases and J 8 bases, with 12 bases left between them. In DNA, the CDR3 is TGTGCCAGCAGCCGGGGACCCCGGGAAAAACTGTTTTTT. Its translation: CASSRGPREKLFF.

The CDR3, as DNA: TGTGCCAGCAGTTACACTGGACAGGGCTACACCTTC. Its translation is CASSYTGQGYTF. The V and J genes are TRBV6-9 and TRBJ1-2, with a weak D call TRBD1 (6 bases). The length of the CDR3 is 12 residues. Germline CDR1 MNHGY, CDR2 SVAAGI. V was shortened by 3 bases and J by 8 bases, with 10 bases between the two germline ends.

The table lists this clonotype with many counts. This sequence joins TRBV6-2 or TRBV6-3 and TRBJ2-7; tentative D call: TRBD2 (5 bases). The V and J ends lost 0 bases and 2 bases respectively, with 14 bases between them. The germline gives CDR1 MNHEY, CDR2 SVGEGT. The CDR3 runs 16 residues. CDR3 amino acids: CASSYSPQRKAYEQYF. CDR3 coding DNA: TGTGCCAGCAGTTACTCCCCCCAGCGGAAGGCCTACGAGCAGTACTTC.

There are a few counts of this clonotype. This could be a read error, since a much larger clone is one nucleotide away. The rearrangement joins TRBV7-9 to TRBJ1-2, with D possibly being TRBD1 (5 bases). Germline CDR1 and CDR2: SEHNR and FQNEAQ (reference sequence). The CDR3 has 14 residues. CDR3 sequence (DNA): TGTGCCAGCAGCCACCGGGACCGGAACTATGGCTGCACCTTC. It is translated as CASSHRDRNYGCTF.